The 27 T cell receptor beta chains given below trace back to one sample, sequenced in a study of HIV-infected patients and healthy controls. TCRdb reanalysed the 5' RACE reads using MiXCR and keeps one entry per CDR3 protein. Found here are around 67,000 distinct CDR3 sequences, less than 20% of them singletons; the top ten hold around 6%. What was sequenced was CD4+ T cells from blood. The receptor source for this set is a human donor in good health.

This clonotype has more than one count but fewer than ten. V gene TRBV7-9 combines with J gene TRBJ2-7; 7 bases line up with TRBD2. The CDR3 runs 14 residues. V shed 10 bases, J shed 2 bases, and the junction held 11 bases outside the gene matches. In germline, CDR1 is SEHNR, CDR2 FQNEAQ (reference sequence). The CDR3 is CATSRLASPYEQYF. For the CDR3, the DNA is TGTGCCACCTCCAGACTAGCCTCCCCCTACGAGCAGTACTTC.

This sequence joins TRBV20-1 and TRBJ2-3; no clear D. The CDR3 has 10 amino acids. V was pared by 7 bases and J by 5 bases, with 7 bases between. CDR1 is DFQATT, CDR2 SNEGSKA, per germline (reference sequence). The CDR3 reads CSGREDTQYF. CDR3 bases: TGCAGTGGAAGGGAAGATACGCAGTATTTT.

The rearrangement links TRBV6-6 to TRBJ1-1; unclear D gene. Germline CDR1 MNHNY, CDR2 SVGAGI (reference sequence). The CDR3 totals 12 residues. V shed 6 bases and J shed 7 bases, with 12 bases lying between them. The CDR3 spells CASSPDTGEAFF. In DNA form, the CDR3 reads TGTGCCAGCAGCCCCGACACCGGTGAAGCTTTCTTT.

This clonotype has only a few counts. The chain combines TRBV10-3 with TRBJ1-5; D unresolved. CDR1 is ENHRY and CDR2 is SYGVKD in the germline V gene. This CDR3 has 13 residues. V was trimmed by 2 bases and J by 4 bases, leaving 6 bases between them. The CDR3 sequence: CAISEQVNQPQHF. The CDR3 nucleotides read TGTGCCATCAGTGAGCAGGTAAATCAGCCCCAGCATTTT.

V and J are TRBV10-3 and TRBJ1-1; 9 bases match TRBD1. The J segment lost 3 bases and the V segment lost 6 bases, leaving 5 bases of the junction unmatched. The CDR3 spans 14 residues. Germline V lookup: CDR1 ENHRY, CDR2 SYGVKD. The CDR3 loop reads CAIRDGTGHTEAFF. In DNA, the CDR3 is TGTGCCATCAGGGACGGGACAGGGCACACTGAAGCTTTCTTT.

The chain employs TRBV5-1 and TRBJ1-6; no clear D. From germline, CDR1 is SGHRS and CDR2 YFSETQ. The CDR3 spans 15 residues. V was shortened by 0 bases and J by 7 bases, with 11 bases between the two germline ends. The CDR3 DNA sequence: TGCGCCAGCAGCTTGGTTGACGGAAACAATTCACCCCTCCACTTT. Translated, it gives CASSLVDGNNSPLHF. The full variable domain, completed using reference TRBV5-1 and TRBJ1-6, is KAGVTQTPRYLIKTRGQQVTLSCSPISGHRSVSWYQQTPGQGLQFLFEYFSETQRNKGNFPGRFSGRQFSNSRSEMNVSTLELGDSALYLCASSLVDGNNSPLHFGNGTRLTVT.

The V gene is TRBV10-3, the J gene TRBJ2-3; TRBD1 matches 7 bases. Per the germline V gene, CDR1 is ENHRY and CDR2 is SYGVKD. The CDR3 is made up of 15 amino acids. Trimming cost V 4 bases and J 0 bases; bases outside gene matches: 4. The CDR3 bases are TGTGCCATCAGTGCCCGGGACAGCAGCACAGATACGCAGTATTTT. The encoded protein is CAISARDSSTDTQYF.

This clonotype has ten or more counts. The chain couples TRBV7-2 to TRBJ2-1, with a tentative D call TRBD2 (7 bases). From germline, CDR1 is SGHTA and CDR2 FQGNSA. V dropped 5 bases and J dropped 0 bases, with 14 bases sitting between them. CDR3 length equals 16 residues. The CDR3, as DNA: TGTGCCAGCAGCCCCAGGGGCGGGAGCTCCTACAATGAGCAGTTCTTC. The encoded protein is CASSPRGGSSYNEQFF.

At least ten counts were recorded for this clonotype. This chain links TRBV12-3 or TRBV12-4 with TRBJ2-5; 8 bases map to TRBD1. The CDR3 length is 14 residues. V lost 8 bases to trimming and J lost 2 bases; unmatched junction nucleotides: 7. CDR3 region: CASSRTGSQETQYF. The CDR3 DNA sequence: TGTGCCAGCTCGCGGACAGGGTCGCAAGAGACCCAGTACTTC.

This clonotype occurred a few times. The chain's CDR3 is CASSPTAPATQYF. For the CDR3, the DNA is TGTGCCAGCAGCCCTACAGCTCCAGCTACGCAGTATTTT. The V gene is TRBV2, the J gene TRBJ2-3; D unclear. CDR3 length: 13 residues. In germline, CDR1 is SNHLY, CDR2 FYNNEI. V was shortened by 6 bases and J by 8 bases, with 15 bases between the two germline ends. The variable domain in full, with the rest retrieved from reference TRBV2 and TRBJ2-3, is EPEVTQTPSHQVTQMGQEVILRCVPISNHLYFYWYRQILGQKVEFLVSFYNNEISEKSEIFDDQFSVERPDGSNFTLKIRSTKLEDSAMYFCASSPTAPATQYFGPGTRLTVL.

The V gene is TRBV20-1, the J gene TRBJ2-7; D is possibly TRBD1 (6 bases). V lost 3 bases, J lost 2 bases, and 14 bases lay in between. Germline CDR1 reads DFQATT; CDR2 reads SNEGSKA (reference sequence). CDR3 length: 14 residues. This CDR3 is CSAREQGRTYEQYF. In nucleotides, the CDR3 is TGCAGTGCTAGGGAACAGGGAAGAACCTACGAGCAGTACTTC.

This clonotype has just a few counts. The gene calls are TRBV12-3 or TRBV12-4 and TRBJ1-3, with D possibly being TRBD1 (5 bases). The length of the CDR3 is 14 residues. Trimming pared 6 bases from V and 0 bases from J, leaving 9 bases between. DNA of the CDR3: TGTGCCAGCAGAGACAGCCACTCTGGAAACACCATATATTTT. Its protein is CASRDSHSGNTIYF.

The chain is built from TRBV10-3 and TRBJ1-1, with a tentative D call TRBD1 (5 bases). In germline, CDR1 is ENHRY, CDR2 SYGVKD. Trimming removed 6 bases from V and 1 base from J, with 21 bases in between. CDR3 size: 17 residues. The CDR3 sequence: CAISGAGRINENTEAFF. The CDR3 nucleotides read TGTGCCATCAGCGGCGCAGGGAGAATAAATGAGAACACTGAAGCTTTCTTT.

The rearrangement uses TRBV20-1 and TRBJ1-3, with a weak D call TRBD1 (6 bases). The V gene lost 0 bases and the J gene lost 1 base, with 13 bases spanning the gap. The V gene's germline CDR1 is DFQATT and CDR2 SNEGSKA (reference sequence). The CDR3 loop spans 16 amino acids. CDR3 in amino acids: CSAREWGPESGNTIYF. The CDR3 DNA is TGCAGTGCTAGAGAGTGGGGGCCCGAGTCTGGAAACACCATATATTTT.

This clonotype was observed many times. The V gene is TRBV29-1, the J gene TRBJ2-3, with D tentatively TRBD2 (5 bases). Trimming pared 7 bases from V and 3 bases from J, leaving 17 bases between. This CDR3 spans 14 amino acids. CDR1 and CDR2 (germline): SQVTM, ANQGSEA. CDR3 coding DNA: TGCAGCGCCGGGAAAGCAGTCCGAACAGATACGCAGTATTTT. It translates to CSAGKAVRTDTQYF.

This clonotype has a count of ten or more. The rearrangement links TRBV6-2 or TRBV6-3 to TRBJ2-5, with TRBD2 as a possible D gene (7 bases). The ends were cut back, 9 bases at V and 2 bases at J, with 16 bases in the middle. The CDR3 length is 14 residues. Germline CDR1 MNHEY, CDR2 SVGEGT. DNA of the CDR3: TGTGCCAGTTCGAAGGGAGGGGGACAAGAGACCCAGTACTTC. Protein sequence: CASSKGGGQETQYF.

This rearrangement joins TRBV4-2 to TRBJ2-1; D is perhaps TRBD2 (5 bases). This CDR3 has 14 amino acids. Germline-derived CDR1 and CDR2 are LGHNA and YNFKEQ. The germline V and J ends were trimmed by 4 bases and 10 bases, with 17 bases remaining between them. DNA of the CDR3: TGTGCCAGCAGCCGAGAAACGGGAACGGGCGAGCAGTTCTTC. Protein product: CASSRETGTGEQFF.

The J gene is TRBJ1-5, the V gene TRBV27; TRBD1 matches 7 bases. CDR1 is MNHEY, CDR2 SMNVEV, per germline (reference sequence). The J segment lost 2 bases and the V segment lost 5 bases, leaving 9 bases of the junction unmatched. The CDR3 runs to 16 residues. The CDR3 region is CASSPEGAGGNQPQHF. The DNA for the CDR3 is TGTGCCAGCAGTCCCGAGGGGGCGGGTGGCAATCAGCCCCAGCATTTT.

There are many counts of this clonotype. In DNA, the CDR3 is TGTGCCAGCAGCTTAGTGCAATTCAGCACAGATACGCAGTATTTT. It yields the protein CASSLVQFSTDTQYF. This chain uses TRBV7-8 with TRBJ2-3; D call uncertain. V lost 1 base and J lost 0, with 8 bases in between. This CDR3 region has 15 residues. CDR1 and CDR2 (germline): SGHVS, FQNEAQ.

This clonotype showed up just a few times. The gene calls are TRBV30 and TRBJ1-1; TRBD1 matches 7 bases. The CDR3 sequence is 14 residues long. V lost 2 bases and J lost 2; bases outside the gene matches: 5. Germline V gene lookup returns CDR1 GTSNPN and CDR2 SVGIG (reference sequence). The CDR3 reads CAWSKDRINTEAFF. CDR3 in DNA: TGTGCCTGGAGTAAGGACAGGATCAACACTGAAGCTTTCTTT.

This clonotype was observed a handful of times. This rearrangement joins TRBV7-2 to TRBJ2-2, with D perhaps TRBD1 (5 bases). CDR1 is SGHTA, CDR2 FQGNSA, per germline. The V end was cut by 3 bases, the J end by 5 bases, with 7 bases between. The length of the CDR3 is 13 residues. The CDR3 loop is CASSLGRTGELFF. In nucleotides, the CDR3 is TGTGCCAGCAGCTTGGGGCGAACCGGGGAGCTGTTTTTT.

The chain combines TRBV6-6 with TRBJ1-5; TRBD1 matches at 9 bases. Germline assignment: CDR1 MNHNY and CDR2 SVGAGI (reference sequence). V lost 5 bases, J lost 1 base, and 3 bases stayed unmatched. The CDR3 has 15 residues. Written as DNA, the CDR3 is TGTGCCAGCAGTGGTGGGACAGGGAGCAATCAGCCCCAGCATTTT. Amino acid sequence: CASSGGTGSNQPQHF.

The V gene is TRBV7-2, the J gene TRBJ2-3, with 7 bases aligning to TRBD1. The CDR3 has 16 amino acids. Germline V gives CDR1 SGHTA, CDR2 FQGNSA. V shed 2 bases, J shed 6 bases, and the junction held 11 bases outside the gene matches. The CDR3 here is CASSLKSGRGSDTQYF. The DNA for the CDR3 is TGTGCCAGCAGCTTAAAGTCCGGCAGGGGGTCTGATACGCAGTATTTT.

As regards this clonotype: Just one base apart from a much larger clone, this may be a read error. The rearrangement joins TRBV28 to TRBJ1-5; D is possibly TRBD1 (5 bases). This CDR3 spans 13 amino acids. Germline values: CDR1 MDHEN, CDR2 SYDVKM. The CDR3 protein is CANSLLRGQPQHF. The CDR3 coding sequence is TGTGCCAACAGTTTACTGAGGGGCCAGCCCCAGCATTTT.

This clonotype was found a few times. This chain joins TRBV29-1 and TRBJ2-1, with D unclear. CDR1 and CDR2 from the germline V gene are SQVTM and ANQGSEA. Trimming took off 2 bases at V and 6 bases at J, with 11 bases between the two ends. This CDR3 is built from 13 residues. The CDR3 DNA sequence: TGCAGCGTTGAATATCTGCAGGCCAATGAGCAGTTCTTC. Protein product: CSVEYLQANEQFF.

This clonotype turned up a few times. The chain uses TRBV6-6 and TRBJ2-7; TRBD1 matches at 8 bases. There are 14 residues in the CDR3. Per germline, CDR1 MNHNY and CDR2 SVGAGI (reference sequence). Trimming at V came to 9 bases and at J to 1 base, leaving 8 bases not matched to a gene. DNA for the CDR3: TGTGCCAGTAAGGGACAGGATCTTTCCTACGAGCAGTACTTC. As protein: CASKGQDLSYEQYF.

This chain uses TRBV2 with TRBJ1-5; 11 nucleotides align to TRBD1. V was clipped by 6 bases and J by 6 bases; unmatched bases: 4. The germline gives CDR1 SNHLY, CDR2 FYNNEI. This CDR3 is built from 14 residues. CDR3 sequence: CASSRTGGSQPQHF. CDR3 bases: TGTGCCAGCAGCCGGACAGGGGGCTCTCAGCCCCAGCATTTT.